A single sample gave rise to the 8 T cell receptor beta chains below, sequenced in a study of T cell clonality in common variable immunodeficiency. Study-wide findings and caveats: Fewer deletions and N-nucleotide insertions were reportedly seen in common variable immunodeficiency TCR beta sequences.

No cognate antigen is known for these TCRs. Libraries were prepared by immunoSEQ multiplex PCR; TCRdb keeps only in-frame clonotypes and omits some of them. Singletons are absent from the sample, which has around 21,000 clones. The source material was peripheral blood mononuclear cells. Receptors were obtained from a human donor with common variable immunodeficiency.

This clone was counted many times. The sequenced part of the CDR3 DNA is TGTGCCAGCAGCGACCCCCGGGACAGGGGTAACGAG. This codes for CASSDPRDRGNE. The entire CDR3 sequence reads CASSDPRDRGNEQYF. The chain employs TRBV5-6 and TRBJ2-7, with 10 bases identical to TRBD1. The read gets to within 3 residues of the CDR3 end, and the germline J gene fills in the rest. V gave up 4 bases and J gave up 5 bases; unmatched junction bases: 9. Germline CDR1 reads SGHDT; CDR2 reads YYEEEE. The CDR3 covers 15 residues.

Partial CDR3 DNA: TGTGCCAGCAGCTTAATACAAGGTCTTGATGGC. Its translation is CASSLIQGLDG. The whole CDR3 sequence is CASSLIQGLDGYTF. The chain carries TRBV7-9 and TRBJ1-2; D is unresolved. The read ends 3 residues shy of where the CDR3 ends; the end is completed using the germline J gene. The CDR3 consists of 14 residues. V gave up 2 bases and J gave up 6 bases, with 13 bases separating them. The germline CDR1 and CDR2 sequences are SEHNR and FQNEAQ (reference sequence).

This clone is categorized as medium-sized. The read is 3 residues too short to cover the CDR3 end, so that end is filled in from the germline J gene. This chain links TRBV6-2 or TRBV6-3 with TRBJ1-1, with D possibly matching TRBD1 (6 bases). Germline values: CDR1 MNHEY, CDR2 SVGEGT. The CDR3 loop spans 13 amino acids. Trimming left V 5 bases short and J 3 bases short, with 10 bases between. The CDR3 DNA, read in part, is TGTGCCAGCAGTCCCACAGGGTACACTGAA. Protein product: CASSPTGYTE. The entire CDR3 sequence reads CASSPTGYTEAFF.

Comments on this clone: The read falls 3 residues short of the CDR3 end, and the missing part is taken from the germline J gene. The rearrangement links TRBV6-1 to TRBJ2-3, with a weak D call TRBD1 (5 bases). This CDR3 has 11 amino acids. The germline CDR1 and CDR2 sequences are MNHNS and SASEGT. The CDR3 is CASSGQGAQYF. CDR3 bases read: TGTGCCAGCAGTGGGCAGGGCGCG.

This clone was seen many times. The read finishes 3 residues shy of the CDR3 end, and the germline J gene is used to complete it. The V gene is TRBV7-2, the J gene TRBJ2-5; 10 nucleotides align to TRBD1. Germline-derived CDR1 and CDR2 are SGHTA and FQGNSA. This CDR3 is 15 amino acids long. V was clipped by 3 bases and J by 5 bases; unmatched bases: 6. The CDR3 is CASSFRQGAGETQYF. The sequenced part of the CDR3 DNA is TGTGCCAGCAGCTTTCGACAGGGGGCTGGGGAGACC.

This clone has a count of ten or more. The DNA ends 3 residues before the CDR3 does, and the rest of the CDR3 is filled in from the germline J gene. V usage is TRBV2 and J usage is TRBJ1-2; 9 nucleotides agree with TRBD1. Germline CDR1 reads SNHLY; CDR2 reads FYNNEI. The CDR3 sequence is 14 residues long. Trimming removed 2 bases from V and 7 bases from J; junction bases left unmatched: 5. CDR3 protein: CASSEQTGGSGYTF. Partial CDR3 DNA: TGTGCCAGCAGTGAACAAACAGGGGGCAGTGGC.

Remarks on this clone: The read stops 3 residues short of the end of the CDR3; the missing end is completed from the germline J gene. V usage is TRBV20-1 and J usage is TRBJ2-3; D not certain. Per the germline V gene, CDR1 is DFQATT and CDR2 is SNEGSKA (reference sequence). Trimming took 3 bases from V and 5 from J, leaving 9 bases between them. There are 12 residues in the CDR3. Incomplete CDR3 DNA: TGCAGTGCTAGCACTGCGTTAGATACG. As protein: CSASTALDT. The full CDR3 protein reads CSASTALDTQYF.

As concerns this clone: The CDR3 goes on 3 residues after the read ends, and that part is filled in from the germline J gene. The chain couples TRBV7-3 to TRBJ1-1; unclear D gene. CDR1 SGHTA and CDR2 FQGTGA come from the germline V gene. The CDR3 spans 16 residues. V lost 0 bases and J 4 bases, leaving 15 bases between the germline ends. This CDR3 reads CASSLTPSGAPTEAFF. The part of the CDR3 DNA that was read is TGTGCCAGCAGCTTAACGCCCAGCGGCGCGCCCACTGAA. Full variable domain (missing parts from reference TRBV7-3 and TRBJ1-1): GAGVSQTPSNKVTEKGKYVELRCDPISGHTALYWYRQSLGQGPEFLIYFQGTGAADDSGLPNDRFFAVRPEGSVSTLKIQRTERGDSAVYLCASSLTPSGAPTEAFFGQGTRLTVV.